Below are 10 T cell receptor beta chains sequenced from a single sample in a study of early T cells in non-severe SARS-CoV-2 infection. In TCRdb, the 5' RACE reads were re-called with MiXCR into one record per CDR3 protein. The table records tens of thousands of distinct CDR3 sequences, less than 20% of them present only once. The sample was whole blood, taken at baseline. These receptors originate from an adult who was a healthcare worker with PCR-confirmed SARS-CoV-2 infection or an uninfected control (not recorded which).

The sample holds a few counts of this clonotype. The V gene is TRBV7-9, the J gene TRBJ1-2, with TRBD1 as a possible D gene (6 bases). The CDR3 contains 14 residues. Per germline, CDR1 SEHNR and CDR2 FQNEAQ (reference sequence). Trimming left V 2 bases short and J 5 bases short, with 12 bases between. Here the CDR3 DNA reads TGTGCCAGCAGCTTAAACAGGGAGACGTATGGCTACACCTTC. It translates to CASSLNRETYGYTF.

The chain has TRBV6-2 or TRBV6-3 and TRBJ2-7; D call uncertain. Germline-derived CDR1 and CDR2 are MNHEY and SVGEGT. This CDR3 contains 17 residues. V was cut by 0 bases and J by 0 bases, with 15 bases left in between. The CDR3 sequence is CASSYSSRAAFSYEQYF. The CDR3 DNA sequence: TGTGCCAGCAGTTACTCGTCAAGGGCAGCCTTCTCCTACGAGCAGTACTTC.

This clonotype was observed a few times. The CDR3 spells CASSHNTATEAFF. CDR3 DNA: TGTGCCAGCAGTCACAACACAGCGACTGAAGCTTTCTTT. V gene TRBV12-3 or TRBV12-4 combines with J gene TRBJ1-1; no clear D. The CDR3 sequence is 13 residues long. V was pared by 5 bases and J by 5 bases, with 12 bases between.

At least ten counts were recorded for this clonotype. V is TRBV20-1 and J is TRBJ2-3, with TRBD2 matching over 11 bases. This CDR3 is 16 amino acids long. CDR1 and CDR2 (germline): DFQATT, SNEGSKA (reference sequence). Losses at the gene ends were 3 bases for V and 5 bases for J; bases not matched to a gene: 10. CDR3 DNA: TGCAGTGCTAGGTGGCGACTAGCGGGACGAGAAGATACGCAGTATTTT. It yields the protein CSARWRLAGREDTQYF.

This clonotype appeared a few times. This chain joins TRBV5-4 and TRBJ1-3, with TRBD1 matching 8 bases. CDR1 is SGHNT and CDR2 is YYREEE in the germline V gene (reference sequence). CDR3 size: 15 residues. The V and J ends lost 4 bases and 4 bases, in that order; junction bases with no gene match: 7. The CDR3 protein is CASSLSDRVGNTIYF. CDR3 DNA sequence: TGTGCCAGCAGCCTCTCGGACAGGGTCGGAAACACCATATATTTT.

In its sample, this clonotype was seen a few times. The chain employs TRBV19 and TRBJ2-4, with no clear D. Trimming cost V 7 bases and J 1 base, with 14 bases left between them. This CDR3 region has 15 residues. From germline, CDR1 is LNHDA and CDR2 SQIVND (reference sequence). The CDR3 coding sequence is TGTGCCAGTACCCCGGCGTTTTCCGCCAAAAACATTCAGTACTTC. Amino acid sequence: CASTPAFSAKNIQYF.

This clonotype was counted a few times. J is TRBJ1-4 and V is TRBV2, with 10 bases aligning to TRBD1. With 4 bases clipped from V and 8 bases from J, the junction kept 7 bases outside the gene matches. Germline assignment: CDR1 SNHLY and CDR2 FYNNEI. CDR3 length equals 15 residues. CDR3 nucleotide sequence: TGTGCCAGCAGTGCCCGGACAGGGGGACCAGAAAAACTGTTTTTT. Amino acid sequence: CASSARTGGPEKLFF.

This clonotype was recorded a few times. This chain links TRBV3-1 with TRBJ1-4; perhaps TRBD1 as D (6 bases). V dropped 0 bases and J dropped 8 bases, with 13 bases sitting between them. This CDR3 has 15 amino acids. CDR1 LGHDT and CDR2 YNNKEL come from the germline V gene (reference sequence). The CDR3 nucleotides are TGTGCCAGCAGCCAAGAATTACAGGGTAGCGAAAAACTGTTTTTT. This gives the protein CASSQELQGSEKLFF. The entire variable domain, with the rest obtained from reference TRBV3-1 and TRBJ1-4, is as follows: DTAVSQTPKYLVTQMGNDKSIKCEQNLGHDTMYWYKQDSKKFLKIMFSYNNKELIINETVPNRFSPKSPDKAHLNLHINSLELGDSAVYFCASSQELQGSEKLFFGSGTQLSVL.

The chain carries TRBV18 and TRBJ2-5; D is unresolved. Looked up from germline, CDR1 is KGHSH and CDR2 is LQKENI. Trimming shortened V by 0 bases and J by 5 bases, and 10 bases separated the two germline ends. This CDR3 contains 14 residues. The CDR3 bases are TGTGCCAGCTCACCACCGACGGGTGCTGAGACCCAGTACTTC. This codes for CASSPPTGAETQYF.

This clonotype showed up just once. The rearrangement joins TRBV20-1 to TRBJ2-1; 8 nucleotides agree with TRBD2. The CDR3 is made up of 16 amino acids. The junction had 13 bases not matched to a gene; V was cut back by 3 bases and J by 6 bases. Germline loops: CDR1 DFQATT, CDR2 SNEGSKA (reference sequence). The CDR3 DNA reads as TGCAGTGCTAGGGCCCCAAGCGGGAGTGGCCCCAATGAGCAGTTCTTC. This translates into CSARAPSGSGPNEQFF.